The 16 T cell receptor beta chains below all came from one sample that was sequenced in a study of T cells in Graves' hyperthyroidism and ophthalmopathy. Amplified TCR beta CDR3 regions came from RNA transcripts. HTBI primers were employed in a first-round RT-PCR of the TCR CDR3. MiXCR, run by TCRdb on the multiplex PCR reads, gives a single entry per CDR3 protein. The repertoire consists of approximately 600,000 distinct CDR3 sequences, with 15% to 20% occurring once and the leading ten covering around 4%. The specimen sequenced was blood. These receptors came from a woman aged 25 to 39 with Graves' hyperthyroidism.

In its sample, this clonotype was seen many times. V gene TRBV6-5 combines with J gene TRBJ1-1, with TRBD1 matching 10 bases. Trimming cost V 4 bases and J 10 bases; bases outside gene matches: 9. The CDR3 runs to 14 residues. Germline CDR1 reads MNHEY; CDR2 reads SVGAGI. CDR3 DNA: TGTGCCAGCAGTTCTACCGGGACAGGGGAGCCAGCTTTCTTT. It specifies CASSSTGTGEPAFF.

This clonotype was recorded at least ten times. The CDR3 DNA follows: TGTGCCAGCAGCTTGAACCCTGGGCCAGCCTCAGAGACCCAGTACTTC. Protein sequence: CASSLNPGPASETQYF. The gene calls are TRBV7-2 and TRBJ2-5; unclear D gene. Germline values: CDR1 SGHTA, CDR2 FQGNSA. This CDR3 is built from 16 residues. V was clipped by 3 bases and J by 4 bases, with 18 bases between them.

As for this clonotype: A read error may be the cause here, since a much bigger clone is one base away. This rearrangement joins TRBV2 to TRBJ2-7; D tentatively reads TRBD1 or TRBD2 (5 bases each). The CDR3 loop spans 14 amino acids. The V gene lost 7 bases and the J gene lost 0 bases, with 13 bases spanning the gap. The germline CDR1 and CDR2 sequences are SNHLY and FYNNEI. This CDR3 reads CASKVRDGSYEQYF. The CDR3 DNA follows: TGTGCCAGCAAGGTCCGGGACGGCTCCTACGAGCAGTACTTC.

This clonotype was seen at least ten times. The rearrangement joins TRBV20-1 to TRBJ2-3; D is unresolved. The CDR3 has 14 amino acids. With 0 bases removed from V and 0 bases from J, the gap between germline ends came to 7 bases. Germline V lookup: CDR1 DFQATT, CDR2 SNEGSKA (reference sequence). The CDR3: CSAREQSSTDTQYF. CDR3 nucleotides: TGCAGTGCTAGAGAGCAGTCTAGCACAGATACGCAGTATTTT.

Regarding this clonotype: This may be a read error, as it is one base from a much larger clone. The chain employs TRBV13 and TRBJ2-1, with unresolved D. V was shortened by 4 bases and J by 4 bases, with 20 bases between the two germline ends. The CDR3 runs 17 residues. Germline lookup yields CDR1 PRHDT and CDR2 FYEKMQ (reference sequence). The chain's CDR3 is CASSSPLSERIYNEQFF. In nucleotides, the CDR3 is TGTGCCAGCAGCTCACCCCTGAGCGAGAGGATATACAATGAGCAGTTCTTC.

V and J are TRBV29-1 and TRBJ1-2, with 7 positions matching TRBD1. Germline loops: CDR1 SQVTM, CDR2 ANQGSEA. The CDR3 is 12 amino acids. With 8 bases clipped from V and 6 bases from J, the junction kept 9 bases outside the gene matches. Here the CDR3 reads CSFGQAPDGYTF. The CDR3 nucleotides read TGCAGCTTCGGACAGGCCCCCGATGGCTACACCTTC. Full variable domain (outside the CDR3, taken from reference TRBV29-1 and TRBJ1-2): SAVISQKPSRDICQRGTSLTIQCQVDSQVTMMFWYRQQPGQSLTLIATANQGSEATYESGFVIDKFPISRPNLTFSTLTVSNMSPEDSSIYLCSFGQAPDGYTFGSGTRLTVV.

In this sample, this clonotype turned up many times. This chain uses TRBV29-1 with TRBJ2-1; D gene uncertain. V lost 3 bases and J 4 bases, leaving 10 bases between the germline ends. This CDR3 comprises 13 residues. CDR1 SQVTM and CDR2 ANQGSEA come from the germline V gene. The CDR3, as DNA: TGCAGCGTTGAGGCTAACCCATACAATGAGCAGTTCTTC. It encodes CSVEANPYNEQFF.

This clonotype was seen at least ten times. This chain's CDR3 is CASSVAGNDYEQYF. In nucleotides, the CDR3 is TGTGCCAGCAGCGTAGCAGGGAACGACTACGAGCAGTACTTC. V and J are TRBV9 and TRBJ2-7, with D maybe TRBD1 (5 bases). V was trimmed by 0 bases and J by 3 bases, leaving 10 bases between them. This CDR3 comprises 14 residues. The germline V gene has CDR1 SGDLS and CDR2 YYNGEE.

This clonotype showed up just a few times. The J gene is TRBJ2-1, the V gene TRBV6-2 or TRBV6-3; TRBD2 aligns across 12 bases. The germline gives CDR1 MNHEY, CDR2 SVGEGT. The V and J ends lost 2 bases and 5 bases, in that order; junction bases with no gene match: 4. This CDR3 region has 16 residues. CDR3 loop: CASSYHRTSGNNEQFF. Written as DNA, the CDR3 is TGTGCCAGCAGTTACCATCGGACTAGCGGGAACAATGAGCAGTTCTTC.

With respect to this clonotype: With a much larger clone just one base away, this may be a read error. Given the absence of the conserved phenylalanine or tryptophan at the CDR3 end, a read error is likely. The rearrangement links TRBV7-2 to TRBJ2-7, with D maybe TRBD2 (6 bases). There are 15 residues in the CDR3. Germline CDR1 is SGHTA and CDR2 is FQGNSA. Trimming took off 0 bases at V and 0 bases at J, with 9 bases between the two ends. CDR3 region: CASSLAGRTSYEQYL. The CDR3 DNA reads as TGTGCCAGCAGCTTAGCTGGGAGGACCTCCTACGAGCAGTACCTC.

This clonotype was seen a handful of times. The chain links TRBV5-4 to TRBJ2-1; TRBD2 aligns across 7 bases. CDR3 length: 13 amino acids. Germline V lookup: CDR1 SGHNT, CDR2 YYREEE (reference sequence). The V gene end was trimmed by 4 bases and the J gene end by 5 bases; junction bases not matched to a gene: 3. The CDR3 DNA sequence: TGTGCCAGCAGCCGGGACTACGACAATGAGCAGTTCTTC. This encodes CASSRDYDNEQFF.

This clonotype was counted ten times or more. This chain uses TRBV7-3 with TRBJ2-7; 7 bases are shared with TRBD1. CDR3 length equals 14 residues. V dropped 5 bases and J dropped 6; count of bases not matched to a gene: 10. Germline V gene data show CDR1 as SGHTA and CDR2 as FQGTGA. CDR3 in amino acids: CASSPQGSSGEQYF. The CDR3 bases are TGTGCCAGCAGCCCACAGGGGAGTTCGGGCGAGCAGTACTTC.

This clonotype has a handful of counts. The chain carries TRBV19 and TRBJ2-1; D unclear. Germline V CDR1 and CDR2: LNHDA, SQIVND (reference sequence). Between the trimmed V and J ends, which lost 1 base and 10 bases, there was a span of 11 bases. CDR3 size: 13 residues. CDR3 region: CASSIGTRDEQFF. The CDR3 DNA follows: TGTGCCAGTAGTATAGGTACCCGTGACGAGCAGTTCTTC.

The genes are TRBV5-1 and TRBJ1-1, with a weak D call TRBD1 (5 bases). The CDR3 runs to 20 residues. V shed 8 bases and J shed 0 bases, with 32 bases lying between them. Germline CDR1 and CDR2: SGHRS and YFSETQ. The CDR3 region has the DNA TGCGCCAGGAATCCCCGGCAGCATACTACCACTACAGGAATGAACACTGAAGCTTTCTTT. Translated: CARNPRQHTTTTGMNTEAFF.

The CDR3, as DNA: TGTGCCAGCAGCAATAGCGTCTACGAGCAGTACTTC. Translated: CASSNSVYEQYF. The rearrangement joins TRBV6-1 to TRBJ2-7; maybe TRBD2 (5 bases). V lost 6 bases and J lost 3, with 9 bases in between. CDR3 length: 12 residues. Germline V gene data show CDR1 as MNHNS and CDR2 as SASEGT.

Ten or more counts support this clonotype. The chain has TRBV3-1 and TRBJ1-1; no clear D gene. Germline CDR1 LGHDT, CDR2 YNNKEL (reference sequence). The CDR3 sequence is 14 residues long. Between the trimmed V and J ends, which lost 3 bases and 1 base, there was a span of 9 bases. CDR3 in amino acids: CASSHTDSNTEAFF. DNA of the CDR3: TGTGCCAGCAGCCATACAGATTCGAACACTGAAGCTTTCTTT.